Given below is one TCR beta chain in context. Participants spanned ages about 18 to 100 years and resided in roughly 26 US areas. Researchers sorted participants into cohorts using their self-reported clinical history. The sample belongs to a study of blood T cell repertoires in COVID-19. Study details: Donors in the United States, Italy and Spain gave samples during acute or convalescent COVID-19. PBMCs, B-cell-depleted T cells, or T cells were the source of the cDNA or gDNA that made up the material.

Germline-derived CDR1 and CDR2 are SGHRS and YFSETQ. The CDR3 length is 13 residues. J lost 7 bases, V lost 2 bases, and 2 bases had no gene match. The protocol was immunoSEQ multiplex PCR, while the TCRdb copy is restricted to in-frame clones and leaves out a portion. Seen here are roughly 430,000 clones, roughly 88% observed once, and the top ten hold roughly 2%. The clonotype comes from a woman aged 40 to 49 with acute COVID-19. The chain links TRBV5-1 to TRBJ2-1, with 8 nucleotides matching TRBD2. The sample comprised PBMCs or T cells enriched from blood (not recorded which). CDR3 loop: CASSFRGGNEQFF. The CDR3 nucleotides are TGCGCCAGCAGCTTCCGCGGGGGGAATGAGCAGTTCTTC.